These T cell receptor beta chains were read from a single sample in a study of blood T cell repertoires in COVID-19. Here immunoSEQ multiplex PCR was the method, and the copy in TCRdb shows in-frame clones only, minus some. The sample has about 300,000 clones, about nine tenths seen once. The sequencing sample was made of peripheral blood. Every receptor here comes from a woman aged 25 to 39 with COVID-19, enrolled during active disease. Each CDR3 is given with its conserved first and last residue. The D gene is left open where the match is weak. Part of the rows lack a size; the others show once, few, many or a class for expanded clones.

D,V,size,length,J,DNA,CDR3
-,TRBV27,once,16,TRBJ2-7,TGTGCCAGCAGTTCAATCGACGGGACTCCTCGGGTCGAGCAGTACTTC,CASSSIDGTPRVEQYF
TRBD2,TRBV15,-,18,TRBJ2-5,TGTGCCACCAGCAGTGGGGCGTCGGGACTAGCGGCAATAGAGACCCAGTACTTC,CATSSGASGLAAIETQYF
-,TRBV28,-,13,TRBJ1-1,TGTGCCAGCAGTCTGGCAGGGGTCCCTGAAGCTTTCTTT,CASSLAGVPEAFF
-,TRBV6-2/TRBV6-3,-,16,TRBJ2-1,TGTGCCAGCAGTTACCCGACAGCGATCTCCTACAATGAGCAGTTCTTC,CASSYPTAISYNEQFF
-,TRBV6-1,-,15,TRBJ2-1,TGTGCCAGCAGTGAGGGGGGGGCGCGGTACAATGAGCAGTTCTTC,CASSEGGARYNEQFF
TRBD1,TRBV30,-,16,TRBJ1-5,TGTGCCTGGAGTGTCGTCACAGGGGGCCCCAATCAGCCCCAGCATTTT,CAWSVVTGGPNQPQHF
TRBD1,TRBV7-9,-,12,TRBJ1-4,TGTGCCAGCAGCTGGGGACAGGAAAAACTGTTTTTT,CASSWGQEKLFF
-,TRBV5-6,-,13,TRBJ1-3,TGTGCCAGCAGCTTGGACAGGAGAAACACCATATATTTT,CASSLDRRNTIYF
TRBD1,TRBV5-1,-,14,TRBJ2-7,TGCGCCAGCAGCTTGCGGACAGGGCTCCACGAGCAGTACTTC,CASSLRTGLHEQYF
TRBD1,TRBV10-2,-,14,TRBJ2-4,TGCGCCAGCAGCGAACAGGGGCTGCAAAACATTCAGTACTTC,CASSEQGLQNIQYF
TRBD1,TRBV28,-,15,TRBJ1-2,TGTGCCAGCAGTAACCGGGACAGGGGATTCTATGGCTACACCTTC,CASSNRDRGFYGYTF
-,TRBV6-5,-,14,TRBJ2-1,TGTGCCAGCGGTCGGACTTATTCGGATGATGAGCAGTTCTTC,CASGRTYSDDEQFF
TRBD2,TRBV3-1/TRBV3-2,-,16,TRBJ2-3,TGTGCCAGCAGCCAAGCGACTAGCGGGCGCACAGATACGCAGTATTTT,CASSQATSGRTDTQYF
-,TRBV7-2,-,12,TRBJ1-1,TGTGCCAGCAGCCAGCGATGGCAGGAAGCTTTCTTT,CASSQRWQEAFF
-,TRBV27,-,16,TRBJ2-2,TGTGCCAGCAGTTTTTTACCCCCTCTAGGTAGCGGGGAGCTGTTTTTT,CASSFLPPLGSGELFF
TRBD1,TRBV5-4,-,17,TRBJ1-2,TGTGCCAGCAGCTTGTGGCCCGGGACAGGGGTGGACTATGGCTACACCTTC,CASSLWPGTGVDYGYTF
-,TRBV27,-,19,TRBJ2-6,TGTGCCAGCAGGCCCTTAAGACTCTTAAAGGAGTCTGGGGCCAACGTCCTGACTTTC,CASRPLRLLKESGANVLTF
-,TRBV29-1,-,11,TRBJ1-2,TGCAGCGTTGCCAGGGACTATGGCTACACCTTC,CSVARDYGYTF
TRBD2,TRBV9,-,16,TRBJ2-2,TGTGCCAGCAGCGGTTCGGTTGCGGGAGTAACCGGGGAGCTGTTTTTT,CASSGSVAGVTGELFF